The table lists the clone carrying this T cell receptor beta chain with many counts. Hyperthyroidism counted as stable given no ophthalmopathy within 18 months of follow-up. RNA served as the template for amplifying TCR beta CDR3 regions. Following a first-round RT-PCR that used HTBI primers, a second-round multiplex PCR was carried out. TCRdb independently ran MiXCR on the multiplex PCR reads; one entry per CDR3 protein. The sample lists some 350,000 distinct CDR3 sequences, 15% to 20% seen once, with about 2.4% in the top ten. This sample is drawn from a study of Graves' ophthalmopathy and Graves' hyperthyroidism. The germline V and J ends were trimmed by 3 bases and 1 base, with 9 bases remaining between them. CDR3 size: 13 residues. CDR1 is SQVTM and CDR2 is ANQGSEA in the germline V gene.

The chain employs TRBV29-1 and TRBJ1-1, with a possible D match to TRBD1 (5 bases). The material sequenced was peripheral blood. The origin of this receptor is an adult woman with stable Graves' hyperthyroidism. CDR3 nucleotides: TGCAGCGTTGACGACAGAGAGAACACTGAAGCTTTCTTT. Amino acid sequence: CSVDDRENTEAFF.